Below, 31 T cell receptor delta chains from the same sample are listed, as sequenced in a study of gamma-delta T cells after stem cell transplantation. TCRdb re-called the RT-PCR reads using CATT. The sample contains approximately 2,800 delta-chain clones, 2.9% of which appear only once. What was sequenced was gamma-delta T cells. Receptors originate from a human donor. It is not recorded whose cells these are; they may come from a transplant donor.

As to this clone: A far larger clone is just one base off, so this is likely a read error. The sample contains more than one DNA sequence encoding this CDR3. The chain couples TRDV2 to TRDJ1; 8 positions agree with TRDD3. The CDR3 runs 18 residues. Germline assignment: CDR1 GEAIGNYY and CDR2 EKD. V lost 3 bases, J lost 0 bases, and 14 bases stayed unmatched. The CDR3 coding sequence is TGTGCCTGTGACCCCCTTACTGGGGGTCGGCCATACACCGATAAACTCATCTTT. This sequence encodes CACDPLTGGRPYTDKLIF.

This clone was seen a handful of times. With a far larger clone one base away, a read error is the likely cause. The chain joins TRDV2 to TRDJ1; 13 positions match TRDD3. This CDR3 region has 19 residues. The germline CDR1 and CDR2 sequences are GEAIGNYY and EKD. CDR3 sequence: CACDTVGGLGDTSTDKPIF. DNA for the CDR3: TGTGCCTGTGACACCGTGGGCGGACTGGGGGATACGTCTACCGATAAACCCATCTTT.

As for this clone: TCRdb assigns this DNA the protein of a much larger clone, which departs from its translation at residue 5; this likely reflects a read error, and the protein shown comes from translating the DNA. The chain combines TRDV2 with TRDJ1; 12 bases are a match to TRDD3. Germline loops: CDR1 GEAIGNYY, CDR2 EKD. The junction had 8 bases not matched to a gene; V was cut back by 4 bases and J by 3 bases. This CDR3 is 16 amino acids long. CDR3 loop: CACDVLTGGYSDKLIF. Written as DNA, the CDR3 is TGTGCCTGTGATGTACTTACTGGGGGATACTCCGATAAACTCATCTTT.

This clone is judged large. The identical CDR3 is also encoded by other nucleotide sequences in the sample. The chain employs TRDV2 and TRDJ1; TRDD2 might be the D (7 bases). The CDR3 contains 20 residues. Trimming removed 0 bases from V and 2 bases from J, with 27 bases in between. Germline-derived CDR1 and CDR2 are GEAIGNYY and EKD. This CDR3 is CACDTVPTSGDLPVTDKLIF. Here the CDR3 DNA reads TGTGCCTGTGACACCGTTCCTACAAGTGGGGATCTCCCAGTAACCGATAAACTCATCTTT.

This clone was observed a few times. A read error likely explains this, since a far larger clone differs by one base. This chain uses TRDV2 with TRDJ1; TRDD3 matches 8 bases. The germline CDR1 and CDR2 sequences are GEAIGNYY and EKD. The V gene end was trimmed by 0 bases and the J gene end by 3 bases; junction bases not matched to a gene: 11. The CDR3 is made up of 17 amino acids. Here the CDR3 DNA reads TGTGCCTGTGACACCCTCCTGGGGGAGAAGTACGCCGATAAACTCATCTTT. It specifies CACDTLLGEKYADKLIF.

Only a few counts were recorded for this clone. A far larger clone is one base from this, pointing to a likely read error. The same CDR3 is also encoded by other DNA sequences in this sample. This chain links TRDV2 with TRDJ1; 7 nucleotides line up with TRDD3. This CDR3 is 15 amino acids long. Germline V gives CDR1 GEAIGNYY, CDR2 EKD. Here the CDR3 reads CACVDLGANTDKLIF. The CDR3 DNA follows: TGTGCTTGTGTTGACCTGGGGGCCAACACCGATAAACTCATCTTT.

This clone was found a few times. Additional DNA sequences in this sample encode the identical CDR3. The rearrangement joins TRDV2 to TRDJ1, with no clear D. Germline CDR1 reads GEAIGNYY; CDR2 reads EKD. Between the trimmed V and J ends, which lost 6 bases and 1 base, there was a span of 14 bases. This CDR3 region has 14 residues. The CDR3 sequence is CACSWIITTDKLIF. The DNA of the CDR3 is TGTGCCTGTTCTTGGATCATAACCACCGATAAACTCATCTTT.

The chain has TRDV2 and TRDJ1; 11 positions agree with TRDD3. Germline trimming cut 0 bases from V and 3 bases from J; bases unmatched to any gene: 11. Germline CDR1 is GEAIGNYY and CDR2 is EKD. The CDR3 length is 18 residues. The CDR3 sequence is CACDTVATTGGYSDKLIF. Here the CDR3 DNA reads TGTGCCTGTGACACCGTTGCCACTACTGGGGGATATTCCGATAAACTCATCTTT.

This clone appeared a few times. The TCRdb record carries a much larger clone's protein, which differs from this DNA's translation at residue 6; a read error is the likely cause, and the protein listed here is the DNA translation. The chain carries TRDV2 and TRDJ1, with 10 bases lining up with TRDD3. The CDR3 is 16 residues long. Germline loops: CDR1 GEAIGNYY, CDR2 EKD. J was trimmed by 0 bases and V by 0 bases; bases with no gene match: 3. CDR3 sequence: CACDTWTGGYTDKLIF. The CDR3 DNA reads as TGTGCCTGTGACACCTGGACTGGGGGATACACCGATAAACTCATCTTT.

This clone has only a few counts. This may be a read error: a much more frequent sequence differs by one nucleotide. Other DNA sequences of this sample code for an identical CDR3. CDR3: CACDPLWGIRGDKLIF. In DNA form, the CDR3 reads TGTGCCTGTGACCCCCTCTGGGGGATACGGGGCGATAAGCTCATCTTT. This rearrangement joins TRDV2 to TRDJ1; 12 nucleotides agree with TRDD3. CDR3 size: 16 residues. From germline, CDR1 is GEAIGNYY and CDR2 EKD.

This clone was counted between two and nine times. With only one base between it and a far larger clone, this is likely a read error. This sample also contains other DNA sequences that code for the same CDR3. This chain joins TRDV2 and TRDJ1; possibly TRDD3 for D (5 bases). The CDR3 spans 15 residues. The germline V gene has CDR1 GEAIGNYY and CDR2 EKD. CDR3 region: CACDTAGSPLDKLIF. The CDR3 DNA is TGTGCCTGTGACACCGCGGGGAGCCCCCTCGATAAGCTCATCTTT.

This clone was found a few times. The TCRdb protein comes from a much larger clone and disagrees with this DNA's translation at residue 14, likely due to a read error; the protein given here is derived from the DNA. V gene TRDV2 combines with J gene TRDJ1; 13 bases match TRDD3. The CDR3 covers 20 residues. Germline CDR1 GEAIGNYY, CDR2 EKD. Trimming removed 3 bases from V and 1 base from J; junction bases left unmatched: 16. CDR3 in DNA: TGTGCCTGTGACTTACTGGGGGATACGTTAGGGAGAGGAGCCACCGATAAACTCATCTTT. It codes for CACDLLGDTLGRGATDKLIF.

This clone was detected only a few times. At one end, the junction sequence differs from germline, possibly due to a read error. The chain couples TRDV1 to TRDJ1, with TRDD2 as a possible D gene (9 bases). This CDR3 is 21 amino acids long. The germline V gene has CDR1 TSWWSYY and CDR2 QGS. CDR3 in DNA: TGTGCTCTTGGGGAACTCGGGCCTTCCTACTACTGGGGGGAGTACACCGATAAACCCATCTTT. It is translated as CALGELGPSYYWGEYTDKPIF.

Comments on this clone: This may be a read error: a much more frequent sequence differs by one nucleotide. The identical CDR3 is also encoded by other nucleotide sequences in the sample. The rearrangement uses TRDV2 and TRDJ1; 11 bases map to TRDD3. The CDR3 totals 20 residues. Looked up from germline, CDR1 is GEAIGNYY and CDR2 is EKD. The ends lost 3 bases at V and 0 bases at J; junction bases unmatched: 17. The CDR3 is CACDPTRSGGYTGYTDKLIF. CDR3 coding DNA: TGTGCCTGTGACCCGACGAGATCTGGGGGATACACAGGTTACACCGATAAACTCATCTTT.

This clone is labeled as medium-sized (0.01 to 0.1%). V and J are TRDV2 and TRDJ1; 8 bases align to TRDD3. This CDR3 is built from 19 residues. The V gene end was trimmed by 2 bases and the J gene end by 0 bases; junction bases not matched to a gene: 16. Germline V gives CDR1 GEAIGNYY, CDR2 EKD. The CDR3 sequence is CACDKVRDTRAEYTDKLIF. The CDR3 DNA follows: TGTGCCTGTGACAAGGTTAGGGATACGCGCGCGGAGTACACCGATAAACTCATCTTT.

In its sample, this clone was seen a few times. It is likely a read error: a sequence one base away is far more abundant. The chain links TRDV2 to TRDJ1; TRDD3 agrees at 13 bases. The CDR3 loop spans 21 amino acids. Germline loops: CDR1 GEAIGNYY, CDR2 EKD. CDR3 DNA sequence: TGTGCCTGTGGCACCCCTTTCTTACTGGGGGATACGGGCGCGTCGGCCGATAAACTCATCTTT. It encodes CACGTPFLLGDTGASADKLIF.

The rearrangement uses TRDV1 and TRDJ1, with 11 bases fitting TRDD3. V was clipped by 1 base and J by 0 bases; unmatched bases: 25. Germline loops: CDR1 TSWWSYY, CDR2 QGS. This CDR3 region has 24 residues. CDR3 in DNA: TGTGCTCTTGGGGAACGCCACCTACCCCAACTACGATGGGGGATACGCTTGTACACCGATAAACTCATCTTT. Translation: CALGERHLPQLRWGIRLYTDKLIF.

This clone appeared a few times. A much bigger clone sits one base away, suggesting this may be a read error. The sample holds other DNA sequences that translate to the same CDR3. The chain couples TRDV2 to TRDJ1, with TRDD3 identical over 7 bases. J lost 0 bases, V lost 3 bases, and 21 bases had no gene match. Germline CDR1 reads GEAIGNYY; CDR2 reads EKD. This CDR3 has 20 residues. The CDR3 DNA follows: TGTGCCTGTGACCCGACGAGATCTGGGGGGTACACAGGGTACACCGATAAACTCATCTTT. It translates to CACDPTRSGGYTGYTDKLIF.

This clone was counted between two and nine times. This probably arose from a read error, given a far larger clone one base away. This sample includes further DNA sequences coding for the same CDR3. This rearrangement joins TRDV2 to TRDJ1; 9 bases are shared with TRDD3. Unmatched junction bases numbered 8, after V lost 0 bases and J lost 4 bases. Germline V gene sequence: CDR1 GEAIGNYY, CDR2 EKD. This CDR3 contains 16 residues. DNA for the CDR3: TGTGCCTGTGACACCGTGGGGGATAAGGGCGGCGATAAACTCATCTTT. This sequence encodes CACDTVGDKGGDKLIF.

In its sample, this clone was seen a few times. This sequence is one base from a far larger clone and is likely a read error. The same CDR3 can be traced to other DNA sequences in this sample. The CDR3 protein is CACDELTGGYSDKLIF. In DNA, the CDR3 is TGTGCCTGCGACGAACTTACTGGGGGATACTCCGATAAACTCATCTTT. The rearrangement joins TRDV2 to TRDJ1; 12 bases align to TRDD3. The CDR3 totals 16 residues. V lost 7 bases and J lost 3; bases outside the gene matches: 11. Germline lookup yields CDR1 GEAIGNYY and CDR2 EKD.

In its sample, this clone ranks as medium-sized (0.01 to 0.1%). This is likely an artifact of a read error, given a far larger clone one base away. The same CDR3 can be traced to other DNA sequences in this sample. The V gene is TRDV2, the J gene TRDJ1, with 11 bases matching TRDD3. The CDR3 is made up of 18 amino acids. Germline assignment: CDR1 GEAIGNYY and CDR2 EKD. The CDR3 loop reads CACDTVSWAGGYSDKLIF. CDR3 bases: TGTGCCTGTGACACCGTTTCCTGGGCTGGGGGATACTCCGACAAACTCATCTTT.

This clone was counted ten times or more. A read error likely explains this, since a far larger clone differs by one base. In DNA, the CDR3 is TGTGCCTGTGACGCCGTTTCCTGGGCTGGGGGATACTCCGATAAACTCATCTTT. Its translation: CACDAVSWAGGYSDKLIF. This chain links TRDV2 with TRDJ1, with 11 bases identical to TRDD3. The length of the CDR3 is 18 residues. Germline trimming cut 3 bases from V and 3 bases from J; bases unmatched to any gene: 14. The germline V gene has CDR1 GEAIGNYY and CDR2 EKD.

As concerns this clone: Translating this DNA gives a protein that differs at residue 5 from the TCRdb one, which belongs to a much larger clone; a read error is likely, and the protein shown is this translation. V usage is TRDV2 and J usage is TRDJ1, with 8 bases matching TRDD3. The CDR3 is made up of 16 amino acids. Trimming cost V 2 bases and J 0 bases; bases outside gene matches: 7. Germline V gives CDR1 GEAIGNYY, CDR2 EKD. The chain's CDR3 is CACDNLGDYNTDKLIF. In nucleotides, the CDR3 is TGTGCCTGTGACAACCTGGGGGACTATAACACCGATAAACTCATCTTT.

Worth noting for this clone: A much larger clone lies a single base off, so this may be a read error. In DNA form, the CDR3 reads TGTGCCTGTGGCAAGGTTAGGGATACGCGCGCGGAGTACACCGATAAACTCATCTTT. As protein: CACGKVRDTRAEYTDKLIF. This chain links TRDV2 with TRDJ1; 8 bases map to TRDD3. After removal of 5 bases from V and 0 bases from J, the junction contained 19 bases not matched to a gene. Looked up from germline, CDR1 is GEAIGNYY and CDR2 is EKD. This CDR3 has 19 amino acids.

This clone is medium-sized in the sample. This likely came from a read error, as a far larger clone is one base away. Additional DNA sequences in this sample encode the identical CDR3. J is TRDJ1 and V is TRDV2, with 11 bases lining up with TRDD3. There are 15 residues in the CDR3. J gave up 3 bases and V 4 bases, and 6 bases lay outside the gene matches. CDR1 is GEAIGNYY, CDR2 EKD, per germline. The DNA of the CDR3 is TGTGCCTGTGAGGGACTGGGGGATATCTCCGATAAACTCATCTTT. Translated, it gives CACEGLGDISDKLIF.

A note on this clone: This may arise from a read error, as a much more abundant clone is one base away. Other DNA sequences in the sample encode the same CDR3. The chain has TRDV2 and TRDJ1; 8 nucleotides line up with TRDD3. Germline CDR1 reads GEAIGNYY; CDR2 reads EKD. The CDR3 length is 20 residues. The CDR3 nucleotides are TGCGCCTGTGACACCGTTCGGGATACGCGTCTTGGATCGAACACCGATAAACTCATCTTT. Translated, it gives CACDTVRDTRLGSNTDKLIF.

The sample holds a few counts of this clone. The protein TCRdb gives is from a much larger clone and does not agree with this DNA's translation at residue 8, likely a read error; the protein shown here comes from the DNA. The chain joins TRDV2 to TRDJ1; 8 positions match TRDD3. With 3 bases clipped from V and 1 base from J, the junction kept 21 bases outside the gene matches. This CDR3 has 20 amino acids. CDR1 GEAIGNYY and CDR2 EKD come from the germline V gene. The DNA of the CDR3 is TGTGCCTGTGACTTACTGGGGGCTACGTTAGGGAGAGGAGTCACCGATAAACTCATCTTT. The encoded protein is CACDLLGATLGRGVTDKLIF.

This clone is medium-sized (0.01 to 0.1%). V gene TRDV1 combines with J gene TRDJ1, with D possibly being TRDD3 (6 bases). Germline V gene data show CDR1 as TSWWSYY and CDR2 as QGS. V was trimmed by 3 bases and J by 2 bases, leaving 25 bases between them. This CDR3 contains 19 residues. DNA for the CDR3: TGTGCTCTTGGGGAGGTACCTATCGTCGCGTACTGGGTAACCGATAAACTCATCTTT. It yields the protein CALGEVPIVAYWVTDKLIF.

On this clone itself: TCRdb attributes to this sequence the protein of a much larger clone, which differs from the DNA translation at residue 16; a read error is likely, and the protein displayed is translated from the DNA. The chain uses TRDV2 and TRDJ1, with a weak D call TRDD3 (6 bases). The CDR3 runs 18 residues. Germline loops: CDR1 GEAIGNYY, CDR2 EKD. CDR3 nucleotide sequence: TGTGCCTGTGACACGGTATTGGGGGCCTCCTCTTACACCGATAAACCCATCTTT. It codes for CACDTVLGASSYTDKPIF.

This clone is labeled large. At the DNA level, this CDR3 is encoded by other sequences in the same sample as well. This chain links TRDV2 with TRDJ3, with D unclear. Germline values: CDR1 GEAIGNYY, CDR2 EKD. The V end was cut by 1 base, the J end by 0 bases, with 12 bases between. The CDR3 covers 18 residues. CDR3 sequence (DNA): TGTGCCTGTGACACGGTGGTGGGCGGCTCCTGGGACACCCGACAGATGTTTTTC. Its translation is CACDTVVGGSWDTRQMFF.

This clone has a handful of counts. The chain has TRDV2 and TRDJ1; 11 bases line up with TRDD3. Germline CDR1 GEAIGNYY, CDR2 EKD. J gave up 6 bases and V 3 bases, and 5 bases lay outside the gene matches. This CDR3 is built from 14 residues. As DNA, the CDR3 is TGTGCCTGTGACCGTCTGGGGGATACCTATAAACTCATCTTT. Amino acid sequence: CACDRLGDTYKLIF.